These 27 T cell receptor beta chains were sequenced from one sample in a study of shared clonotypes between healthy human individuals. The table came from immunoSEQ multiplex PCR; TCRdb's copy has only in-frame clones and leaves some out. The sample consists of approximately 460,000 clones, approximately 77% of them appearing once. Sequenced: PBMCs. The receptors shown here come from a woman between 40 and 55 years old in good health. Some clones in this sample may be carry-over from other donors' samples.

This chain joins TRBV7-3 and TRBJ1-2, with a tentative D call TRBD1 (6 bases). The V end lost 5 bases, the J end lost 2 bases, and 15 bases lay between the germline ends. Per the germline V gene, CDR1 is SGHTA and CDR2 is FQGTGA. The CDR3 is 15 amino acids. The chain's CDR3 is CASSQAGAQNYGYTF. The CDR3 DNA follows: TGTGCCAGCAGCCAAGCGGGGGCACAGAACTATGGCTACACCTTC.

The V gene is TRBV7-6, the J gene TRBJ1-1; D is unresolved. CDR1 and CDR2 from the germline V gene are SGHVS and FNYEAQ. The CDR3 has 16 residues. Trimming cost V 4 bases and J 0 bases, with 15 bases left between them. The CDR3 loop is CASSSRWSAMNTEAFF. Written as DNA, the CDR3 is TGTGCCAGCAGCTCCCGATGGTCTGCCATGAACACTGAAGCTTTCTTT. Together with reference TRBV7-6 and TRBJ1-1, the CDR3 gives the full variable domain: GAGVSQSPRYKVTKRGQDVALRCDPISGHVSLYWYRQALGQGPEFLTYFNYEAQQDKSGLPNDRFSAERPEGSISTLTIQRTEQRDSAMYRCASSSRWSAMNTEAFFGQGTRLTVV.

V usage is TRBV19 and J usage is TRBJ2-2, with TRBD2 matching over 10 bases. J was trimmed by 6 bases and V by 3 bases; bases with no gene match: 4. Germline V gives CDR1 LNHDA, CDR2 SQIVND (reference sequence). This CDR3 is built from 15 residues. CDR3 protein: CASSILAGGAGELFF. The CDR3 region has the DNA TGTGCCAGTAGTATTTTAGCGGGAGGTGCCGGGGAGCTGTTTTTT.

In this sample, this clone turned up a few times. The same CDR3 arises from other DNA sequences in this sample as well. This chain joins TRBV5-1 and TRBJ2-5; TRBD2 matches 11 bases. The J call may be in error: the DNA end matches TRBJ2-7 better. Germline values: CDR1 SGHRS, CDR2 YFSETQ. The CDR3 has 16 amino acids. This CDR3 reads CASSPGLAGVAYEQYF. CDR3 nucleotide sequence: TGCGCCAGCAGCCCCGGACTAGCGGGCGTCGCCTACGAGCAGTACTTC.

This chain uses TRBV28 with TRBJ2-7; D is uncertain. V gave up 5 bases and J gave up 4 bases, with 15 bases separating them. The CDR3 totals 14 residues. Germline CDR1 reads MDHEN; CDR2 reads SYDVKM. CDR3 residues: CASSTPSIPYEQYF. CDR3 DNA: TGTGCCAGCAGTACCCCGTCTATCCCATACGAGCAGTACTTC.

With regard to this clone: In the same sample, other DNA sequences code for this CDR3. The chain links TRBV4-2 to TRBJ2-1; 7 bases line up with TRBD2. V was pared by 4 bases and J by 4 bases, with 7 bases of the junction left unmatched. CDR1 and CDR2 from the germline V gene are LGHNA and YNFKEQ. The CDR3 is made up of 15 amino acids. The CDR3 reads CASSPQRDRYNEQFF. The CDR3 region has the DNA TGTGCCAGCAGCCCCCAGCGGGATAGGTACAATGAGCAGTTCTTC.

The chain joins TRBV7-2 to TRBJ1-4; no reliable D call. The CDR3 sequence is 15 residues long. V was cut by 8 bases and J by 4 bases, with 17 bases left in between. Germline V gene data show CDR1 as SGHTA and CDR2 as FQGNSA. The CDR3 reads CASALRLGFNEKLFF. The CDR3 DNA follows: TGTGCCAGCGCCCTTAGGCTTGGGTTTAATGAAAAACTGTTTTTT. The whole variable domain, remainder taken from reference TRBV7-2 and TRBJ1-4, is GAGVSQSPSNKVTEKGKDVELRCDPISGHTALYWYRQSLGQGLEFLIYFQGNSAPDKSGLPSDRFSAERTGGSVSTLTIQRTQQEDSAVYLCASALRLGFNEKLFFGSGTQLSVL.

The chain links TRBV6-5 to TRBJ2-3, with D unresolved. Germline CDR1 MNHEY, CDR2 SVGAGI. The CDR3 is made up of 14 amino acids. V lost 0 bases and J lost 4, with 8 bases in between. The CDR3 sequence: CASSYSRFPDTQYF. The CDR3 bases are TGTGCCAGCAGTTACTCGAGATTTCCAGATACGCAGTATTTT.

CDR3 DNA: TGTGCCAGCAGCTTAAACAGGGTCACTGAAGCTTTCTTT. Amino acids: CASSLNRVTEAFF. The V gene is TRBV11-2, the J gene TRBJ1-1, with D perhaps TRBD1 (6 bases). The CDR3 extends over 13 amino acids. Trimming removed 2 bases at V and 4 bases at J, with 8 bases between. Germline loops: CDR1 SGHAT, CDR2 FQNNGV.

The CDR3 loop reads CASSLGADYSYEQYF. DNA for the CDR3: TGTGCCAGCAGCTTAGGGGCGGACTATTCCTACGAGCAGTACTTC. This chain links TRBV7-2 with TRBJ2-7; maybe TRBD2 (6 bases). CDR3 length equals 15 residues. Between the trimmed V and J ends, which lost 1 base and 1 base, there was a span of 11 bases. The germline V gene has CDR1 SGHTA and CDR2 FQGNSA.

The chain combines TRBV4-3 with TRBJ2-2, with TRBD2 matching 13 bases. This CDR3 is 17 amino acids long. Unmatched junction bases numbered 4, after V lost 1 base and J lost 5 bases. The germline gives CDR1 LGHNA, CDR2 YSLEER. The CDR3 nucleotides are TGCGCCAGCAGCCAAGGACTAGCGGGAGGTTGGACCGGGGAGCTGTTTTTT. It translates to CASSQGLAGGWTGELFF.

This clone was seen only once. V usage is TRBV2 and J usage is TRBJ1-4; TRBD1 is a possible D gene (5 bases). Trimming stripped 7 bases from V and 2 bases from J, with 23 bases between. Germline CDR1 and CDR2: SNHLY and FYNNEI. This CDR3 comprises 18 residues. CDR3 DNA sequence: TGTGCCAGCACCCAATTCGTTTCTCAGGGTCGGACTAATGAAAAACTGTTTTTT. It translates to CASTQFVSQGRTNEKLFF.

With regard to this clone: This probably arose from a read error, given a far larger clone one base away. Other nucleotide sequences from this sample produce the same CDR3. The chain recombines TRBV30 with TRBJ1-2, with D unclear. Between the trimmed V and J ends, which lost 2 bases and 8 bases, there was a span of 12 bases. Germline V gene data show CDR1 as GTSNPN and CDR2 as SVGIG (reference sequence). The CDR3 runs to 12 residues. This CDR3 reads CAWSRPTYGYTF. The DNA for the CDR3 is TGTGCCTGGAGTCGACCGACCTACGGCTACACCTTC.

This clone was observed a single time. The chain carries TRBV10-3 and TRBJ2-7; 16 bases are a match to TRBD2. With 3 bases clipped from V and 6 bases from J, the junction kept 2 bases outside the gene matches. CDR3 length: 15 residues. Germline values: CDR1 ENHRY, CDR2 SYGVKD. In DNA form, the CDR3 reads TGTGCCATCAGTGATGGGACTAGCGGGAGGGGCGAGCAGTACTTC. Residues: CAISDGTSGRGEQYF.

For the CDR3, the DNA is TGTGCCAGCAGCTTGCAACTAGCGGGCTTCACCGGGGAGCTGTTTTTT. Protein: CASSLQLAGFTGELFF. The genes are TRBV5-6 and TRBJ2-2; 9 bases agree with TRBD2. J lost 4 bases, V lost 1 base, and 5 bases had no gene match. Germline CDR1 and CDR2: SGHDT and YYEEEE. The CDR3 loop spans 16 amino acids.

This clone occurred once. The chain couples TRBV28 to TRBJ1-1; 7 bases fit TRBD1. The trim removed 5 bases at V and 4 bases at J, leaving 7 bases unmatched. CDR3 size: 14 residues. Germline V gene sequence: CDR1 MDHEN, CDR2 SYDVKM. In nucleotides, the CDR3 is TGTGCCAGCAGTCCCCCGACAGGGACCACTGAAGCTTTCTTT. Protein product: CASSPPTGTTEAFF. The whole variable domain, remainder taken from reference TRBV28 and TRBJ1-1, is DVKVTQSSRYLVKRTGEKVFLECVQDMDHENMFWYRQDPGLGLRLIYFSYDVKMKEKGDIPEGYSVSREKKERFSLILESASTNQTSMYLCASSPPTGTTEAFFGQGTRLTVV.

The chain links TRBV2 to TRBJ1-2; D might be TRBD1 (5 bases). V was shortened by 2 bases and J by 5 bases, with 12 bases between the two germline ends. Germline loops: CDR1 SNHLY, CDR2 FYNNEI. The CDR3 spans 14 residues. The CDR3, as DNA: TGTGCCAGCAGTGAATCCAGGGCCGGGTATGGCTACACCTTC. Translated: CASSESRAGYGYTF. Full variable domain (missing parts from reference TRBV2 and TRBJ1-2): EPEVTQTPSHQVTQMGQEVILRCVPISNHLYFYWYRQILGQKVEFLVSFYNNEISEKSEIFDDQFSVERPDGSNFTLKIRSTKLEDSAMYFCASSESRAGYGYTFGSGTRLTVV.

The rearrangement uses TRBV6-1 and TRBJ1-2; TRBD1 aligns across 10 bases. V shed 4 bases, J shed 7 bases, and the junction held 6 bases outside the gene matches. CDR1 and CDR2 (germline): MNHNS, SASEGT. The length of the CDR3 is 14 residues. The CDR3: CASSGIGTGVGYTF. The DNA of the CDR3 is TGTGCCAGCAGTGGAATCGGGACAGGGGTTGGCTACACCTTC.

V gene TRBV29-1 combines with J gene TRBJ1-5; no clear D. Trimming shortened V by 5 bases and J by 2 bases, and 13 bases separated the two germline ends. This CDR3 contains 14 residues. CDR1 and CDR2 (germline): SQVTM, ANQGSEA. This CDR3 reads CSVTVGMGNQPQHF. DNA for the CDR3: TGCAGCGTTACCGTAGGGATGGGCAATCAGCCCCAGCATTTT.

V is TRBV18 and J is TRBJ2-1; 12 nucleotides match TRBD2. Trimming cost V 3 bases and J 7 bases; bases outside gene matches: 7. CDR3 length: 16 amino acids. Germline values: CDR1 KGHSH, CDR2 LQKENI. For the CDR3, the DNA is TGTGCCAGCTCACCCAAACTAGCGGGAGGAGGGAATGAGCAGTTCTTC. Translation: CASSPKLAGGGNEQFF.

This chain links TRBV27 with TRBJ1-1; D not certain. The CDR3 is made up of 13 amino acids. Between the trimmed V and J ends, which lost 1 base and 1 base, there was a span of 4 bases. The germline V gene has CDR1 MNHEY and CDR2 SMNVEV (reference sequence). CDR3 nucleotide sequence: TGTGCCAGCAGTTTATTGGGGAACACTGAAGCTTTCTTT. Its translation is CASSLLGNTEAFF.

The chain links TRBV7-2 to TRBJ1-1, with 7 bases matching TRBD1. V was clipped by 2 bases and J by 6 bases; unmatched bases: 15. There are 17 residues in the CDR3. Per the germline V gene, CDR1 is SGHTA and CDR2 is FQGNSA. The CDR3 reads CASSLRSYARGTAEAFF. DNA for the CDR3: TGTGCCAGCAGCTTACGTTCTTACGCCAGGGGGACCGCTGAAGCTTTCTTT. Full variable domain (remainder filled in from reference TRBV7-2 and TRBJ1-1): GAGVSQSPSNKVTEKGKDVELRCDPISGHTALYWYRQSLGQGLEFLIYFQGNSAPDKSGLPSDRFSAERTGGSVSTLTIQRTQQEDSAVYLCASSLRSYARGTAEAFFGQGTRLTVV.

This rearrangement joins TRBV29-1 to TRBJ2-3, with D possibly TRBD2 on 5 matching bases. The CDR3 loop spans 14 amino acids. Germline V gene lookup returns CDR1 SQVTM and CDR2 ANQGSEA. V gave up 6 bases and J gave up 1 base, with 14 bases separating them. This chain's CDR3 is CSVFSGVGTDTQYF. In DNA form, the CDR3 reads TGCAGCGTATTCTCCGGGGTCGGCACAGATACGCAGTATTTT.

This clone has a count of ten or more. Here the CDR3 reads CASSVILEKLFF. In DNA, the CDR3 is TGTGCCAGCAGTGTAATTCTTGAAAAACTGTTTTTT. The chain links TRBV2 to TRBJ1-4; D ambiguous. The germline CDR1 and CDR2 sequences are SNHLY and FYNNEI. The CDR3 contains 12 residues. V was shortened by 4 bases and J by 7 bases, with 7 bases between the two germline ends.

The chain has TRBV5-1 and TRBJ1-4, with 8 bases aligning to TRBD1. The CDR3 is 14 residues long. CDR1 SGHRS and CDR2 YFSETQ come from the germline V gene. After removal of 6 bases from V and 3 bases from J, the junction contained 4 bases not matched to a gene. CDR3 in amino acids: CASKATGANEKLFF. The DNA of the CDR3 is TGCGCCAGCAAAGCGACAGGGGCTAATGAAAAACTGTTTTTT.

This clone appeared once. The chain is built from TRBV5-1 and TRBJ1-1; the match to TRBD1 covers 12 bases. V lost 4 bases and J lost 4; bases outside the gene matches: 2. The CDR3 loop spans 14 amino acids. Germline CDR1 is SGHRS and CDR2 is YFSETQ. The DNA for the CDR3 is TGCGCCAGCAGCGGGACAGGGGGCATCACTGAAGCTTTCTTT. It is translated as CASSGTGGITEAFF.

The genes are TRBV28 and TRBJ2-1, with a tentative D call TRBD1 (6 bases). This CDR3 region has 14 residues. Germline values: CDR1 MDHEN, CDR2 SYDVKM. Trimming cost V 8 bases and J 4 bases, with 15 bases left between them. Here the CDR3 DNA reads TGTGCCAGCGACACCGGGACACCATACAATGAGCAGTTCTTC. Protein product: CASDTGTPYNEQFF.